Described below is a single TCR beta chain sequence and its context. Its antigen is still unknown. The sample belongs to a study of early T cells in non-severe SARS-CoV-2 infection. Study-level information: Bulk RNA isolated from unsorted whole blood underwent sequencing; chains were not paired.

Regarding the study as a whole: The matching step, a VDJdb search, favored anti-spike CD8 responses and missed private and CD4 specificities.

V was shortened by 0 bases and J by 6 bases, with 8 bases between the two germline ends. The CDR3 sequence is 13 residues long. Per germline, CDR1 SGHNT and CDR2 YENEEA. Each single cDNA molecule received a unique molecular identifier. Each CDR3 protein is one row after TCRdb ran MiXCR on the 5' RACE reads. This table holds fewer than 65,000 distinct CDR3 sequences, 9.5% to 15% found once. The receptor's source is an adult who was a healthcare worker with PCR-confirmed SARS-CoV-2 infection or an uninfected control (not recorded which). The genes are TRBV11-3 and TRBJ1-1, with TRBD1 as a possible D gene (5 bases). Sequenced input: whole blood. CDR3 nucleotides: TGTGCCAGCAGCTTAGACAGGGCCTCTGAAGCTTTCTTT. Protein: CASSLDRASEAFF.